This entry lists 32 T cell receptor beta chains sequenced from one sample in a study of T cell clusters in autoimmune cytopenias. One tube held mixed TRB-A and TRB-B primer pools for touch-down PCR. Following a re-call of the multiplex PCR reads, TCRdb has one entry per CDR3 protein and lacks DNA. The sample's table shows a few thousand distinct CDR3 sequences. Each sample's input was roughly 230 ng genomic DNA, roughly 40,000 genome equivalents. Separately, the same data were catalogued under a study of T cell repertoires in aging, cancer and after chemotherapy.

Sequenced material: peripheral blood. These receptors all come from a human donor in good health.

This chain uses TRBV18 with TRBJ2-5. This CDR3 comprises 12 residues. CDR1 is KGHSH, CDR2 LQKENI, per germline. CDR3 amino acids: CASLPDVVAQYF.

The rearrangement uses TRBV30 and TRBJ1-4; TCRdb's D call, TRBD1, is unchecked because there is no DNA. Germline assignment: CDR1 GTSNPN and CDR2 SVGIG (reference sequence). CDR3 length: 14 residues. The CDR3 region is CAWNPGMGDEKLFF.

The chain links TRBV12-3 or TRBV12-4 to TRBJ2-1. This CDR3 is built from 11 residues. The CDR3 sequence: CASSLSNEQFF.

The chain employs TRBV7-2 and TRBJ2-1; TCRdb's D gene call, TRBD1, goes unchecked for lack of DNA. CDR1 and CDR2 from the germline V gene are SGHTA and FQGNSA. The CDR3 is 18 amino acids. The CDR3 spells CASSFPKRGGASYNEQFF.

By frequency, this clonotype registers medium-sized. The chain joins TRBV12-3 or TRBV12-4 to TRBJ2-5; TCRdb designates TRBD1, a call that cannot be tested without DNA. The CDR3 totals 14 residues. The CDR3 region is CASSRTGAGETQYF.

CDR3 protein: CASSFHLSTYEQYF. The chain is built from TRBV27 and TRBJ2-7. This CDR3 spans 14 amino acids. Germline CDR1 is MNHEY and CDR2 is SMNVEV (reference sequence).

V gene TRBV4-2 combines with J gene TRBJ2-6. The germline V gene has CDR1 LGHNA and CDR2 YNFKEQ. This CDR3 spans 18 amino acids. Here the CDR3 reads CASSQDEVSNSGANVLTF.

V gene TRBV5-4 combines with J gene TRBJ1-2; the TRBD1 assignment by TCRdb is unverifiable without DNA. The CDR3 contains 15 residues. The V gene's germline CDR1 is SGHNT and CDR2 YYREEE (reference sequence). The CDR3 sequence: CASSQAGLFGGGYTF.

The CDR3 region is CASSYGAGVTDTQYF. This sequence joins TRBV6-5 and TRBJ2-3; with no DNA, the TCRdb D assignment of TRBD1 cannot be verified. CDR3 length equals 15 residues. Germline-derived CDR1 and CDR2 are MNHEY and SVGAGI.

The chain links TRBV6-1 to TRBJ1-5; TCRdb's D call, TRBD1, is unchecked because there is no DNA. This CDR3 comprises 16 residues. Germline values: CDR1 MNHNS, CDR2 SASEGT. The CDR3 sequence is CASRDRDRGLHQPQHF.

The gene calls are TRBV24-1 and TRBJ1-4. Germline CDR1 reads KGHDR; CDR2 reads SFDVKD. The CDR3 has 15 residues. The CDR3 sequence is CATGFPDGGNEKLFF.

V gene TRBV6-5 combines with J gene TRBJ2-7; TCRdb's assignment of TRBD1 cannot be checked, as there is no DNA. The CDR3 totals 15 residues. Germline lookup yields CDR1 MNHEY and CDR2 SVGAGI. CDR3 residues: CASSYSGQTDYEQYF.

V and J are TRBV18 and TRBJ1-2; TCRdb names TRBD1, which stays unverified in the absence of DNA. The germline CDR1 and CDR2 sequences are KGHSH and LQKENI. The CDR3 length is 15 residues. The CDR3 is CASSPLQGAEYGYTF.

V usage is TRBV15 and J usage is TRBJ1-2. Germline V lookup: CDR1 LNHNV, CDR2 YYDKDF (reference sequence). The CDR3 contains 15 residues. CDR3 sequence: CATSRGRAANYGYTF. Based on the CDR3 plus reference TRBV15 and TRBJ1-2, the full variable domain is DAMVIQNPRYQVTQFGKPVTLSCSQTLNHNVMYWYQQKSSQAPKLLFHYYDKDFNNEADTPDNFQSRRPNTSFCFLDIRSPGLGDTAMYLCATSRGRAANYGYTFGSGTRLTVV.

By frequency, this clonotype is medium-sized. The chain recombines TRBV29-1 with TRBJ2-1; TCRdb designates TRBD2, a call that cannot be tested without DNA. The length of the CDR3 is 14 residues. CDR1 and CDR2 (germline): SQVTM, ANQGSEA. CDR3 residues: CSVTGSGGFNEQFF.

By frequency, this clonotype registers medium-sized. V gene TRBV29-1 combines with J gene TRBJ2-7; with no DNA, the TCRdb D assignment of TRBD1 cannot be verified. Germline V gene lookup returns CDR1 SQVTM and CDR2 ANQGSEA. The CDR3 sequence is 13 residues long. CDR3 loop: CSVLGQGEYEQYF.

The genes are TRBV6-5 and TRBJ2-7; absent DNA, TCRdb's TRBD1 call cannot be checked. The germline gives CDR1 MNHEY, CDR2 SVGAGI. The CDR3 is 15 residues long. This CDR3 is CASRTRPTGMKEQYF.

J is TRBJ2-1 and V is TRBV15; TCRdb selects TRBD1, and the lack of DNA leaves this call unchecked. CDR1 and CDR2 from the germline V gene are LNHNV and YYDKDF (reference sequence). This CDR3 is 15 amino acids long. CDR3: CATSRDWDRSSEQFF.

Judged by frequency, this clonotype is medium-sized. The CDR3 here is CASSPRLGVSTDTQYF. The J gene is TRBJ2-3, the V gene TRBV19; TCRdb's D gene call, TRBD1, goes unchecked for lack of DNA. The germline V gene has CDR1 LNHDA and CDR2 SQIVND (reference sequence). This CDR3 has 16 residues.

The genes are TRBV18 and TRBJ2-5. CDR1 and CDR2 (germline): KGHSH, LQKENI. This CDR3 region has 14 residues. The CDR3 here is CASSPLPAQETQYF.

The V and J genes are TRBV5-1 and TRBJ1-2; TCRdb picks TRBD1, but there is no DNA to check that call. The CDR3 has 14 residues. CDR1 and CDR2 from the germline V gene are SGHRS and YFSETQ. CDR3: CASSLTGGLGGYTF.

V gene TRBV19 combines with J gene TRBJ2-1; without DNA, the TCRdb call of TRBD2 cannot be checked. The length of the CDR3 is 17 residues. CDR1 and CDR2 (germline): LNHDA, SQIVND (reference sequence). CDR3 protein: CASSIGTSGRAYNEQFF. The full variable domain, in which reference TRBV19 and TRBJ2-1 provide the parts outside the CDR3, is DGGITQSPKYLFRKEGQNVTLSCEQNLNHDAMYWYRQDPGQGLRLIYYSQIVNDFQKGDIAEGYSVSREKKESFPLTVTSAQKNPTAFYLCASSIGTSGRAYNEQFFGPGTRLTVL.

The rearrangement uses TRBV5-5 and TRBJ1-1; TCRdb gives TRBD1 as the D gene, but with no DNA this cannot be confirmed. This CDR3 spans 13 amino acids. Germline assignment: CDR1 SGHKS and CDR2 YYEKEE (reference sequence). CDR3 sequence reads: CASSFPQGYEAFF.

This clonotype is identified as medium-sized from frequency. This sequence joins TRBV27 and TRBJ2-2. This CDR3 is built from 12 residues. Germline CDR1 reads MNHEY; CDR2 reads SMNVEV (reference sequence). This chain's CDR3 is CASGRNTGELFF.

The chain joins TRBV7-2 to TRBJ2-7; TCRdb outputs TRBD1, but without DNA this stays unchecked. This CDR3 comprises 14 residues. Germline CDR1 reads SGHTA; CDR2 reads FQGNSA. The CDR3 is CASIIGTGGGEQYF.

This clonotype shows up as medium-sized by frequency. The chain couples TRBV15 to TRBJ1-6; no DNA is available, so the TRBD1 call from TCRdb remains unchecked. The CDR3 is 15 amino acids. Germline CDR1 LNHNV, CDR2 YYDKDF (reference sequence). CDR3 sequence: CATSRDPTGNSPLHF.

This chain connects TRBV6-5 to TRBJ1-2. Germline V gene data show CDR1 as MNHEY and CDR2 as SVGAGI. The CDR3 length is 16 residues. The CDR3 reads CASSPRPQGLSYGYTF.

This rearrangement joins TRBV6-2 or TRBV6-3 to TRBJ2-3; TCRdb picks TRBD2, but there is no DNA to check that call. The CDR3 is 14 amino acids. The germline V gene has CDR1 MNHEY and CDR2 SVGEGT. CDR3 sequence: CASGIAGPEDTQYF.

Frequency places this clonotype as medium-sized. The chain recombines TRBV6-5 with TRBJ2-7; the D call from TCRdb, TRBD2, cannot be confirmed without DNA. The CDR3 is made up of 14 amino acids. Germline CDR1 is MNHEY and CDR2 is SVGAGI. The CDR3 sequence: CASRIHSGGNEQYF.

The chain is built from TRBV12-3 or TRBV12-4 and TRBJ2-3; TCRdb calls TRBD1, which cannot be checked without DNA. The length of the CDR3 is 13 residues. The CDR3: CASSFWGGDTQYF.

The V and J genes are TRBV6-5 and TRBJ1-6. From germline, CDR1 is MNHEY and CDR2 SVGAGI. This CDR3 region has 15 residues. The CDR3 loop is CASSYGGGLRSPLHF.

The J gene is TRBJ2-1, the V gene TRBV27; the TRBD2 assignment by TCRdb is unverifiable without DNA. The CDR3 runs to 14 residues. Germline CDR1 reads MNHEY; CDR2 reads SMNVEV (reference sequence). The CDR3 loop is CASSFERTYNEQFF.